The sequence of this T cell receptor beta chain was determined in a study of cytomegalovirus exposure and HLA in healthy donors. Study-level findings and limits: Sequencing artifact likely explains a cluster of highly shared sequence variants.

Concerning this clone: The antigen remains unidentified.

The primer mix had 60 Vbeta and 13 Jbeta primers. TCRdb keeps only in-frame clones here, not all; method: immunoSEQ multiplex PCR. The sample contains approximately 100,000 clones, approximately 85% of which appear only once. Sequencing input: PBMCs. This TCR came from a man aged 25-45 years in good health and CMV-seronegative.

CDR3 DNA sequence: TGTGCCAGCAGCTTAGGGGGACTAGCGGGGCGCACAGATACGCAGTATTTT. Translating it yields CASSLGGLAGRTDTQYF. The J gene is TRBJ2-3, the V gene TRBV7-2, with TRBD2 matching 13 bases. The CDR3 spans 17 residues. V dropped 1 base and J dropped 1; count of bases not matched to a gene: 2. Germline V gene sequence: CDR1 SGHTA, CDR2 FQGNSA. Full variable domain (remainder filled in from reference TRBV7-2 and TRBJ2-3): GAGVSQSPSNKVTEKGKDVELRCDPISGHTALYWYRQSLGQGLEFLIYFQGNSAPDKSGLPSDRFSAERTGGSVSTLTIQRTQQEDSAVYLCASSLGGLAGRTDTQYFGPGTRLTVL.